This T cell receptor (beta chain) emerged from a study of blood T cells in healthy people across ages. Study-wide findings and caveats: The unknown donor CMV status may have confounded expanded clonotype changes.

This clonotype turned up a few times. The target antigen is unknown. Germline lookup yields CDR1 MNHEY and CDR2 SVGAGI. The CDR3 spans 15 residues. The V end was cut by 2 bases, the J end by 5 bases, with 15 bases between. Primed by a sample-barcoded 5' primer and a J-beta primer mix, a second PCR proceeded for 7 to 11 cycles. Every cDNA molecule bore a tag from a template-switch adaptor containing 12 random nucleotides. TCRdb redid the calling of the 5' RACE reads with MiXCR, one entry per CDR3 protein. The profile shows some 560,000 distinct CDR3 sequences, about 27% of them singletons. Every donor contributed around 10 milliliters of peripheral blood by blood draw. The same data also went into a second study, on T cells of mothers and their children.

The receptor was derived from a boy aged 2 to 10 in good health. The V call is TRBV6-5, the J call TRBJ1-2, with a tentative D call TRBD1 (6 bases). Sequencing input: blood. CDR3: CASSYTRSGTYGYTF. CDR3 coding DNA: TGTGCCAGCAGTTACACCCGGAGTGGGACATATGGCTACACCTTC.